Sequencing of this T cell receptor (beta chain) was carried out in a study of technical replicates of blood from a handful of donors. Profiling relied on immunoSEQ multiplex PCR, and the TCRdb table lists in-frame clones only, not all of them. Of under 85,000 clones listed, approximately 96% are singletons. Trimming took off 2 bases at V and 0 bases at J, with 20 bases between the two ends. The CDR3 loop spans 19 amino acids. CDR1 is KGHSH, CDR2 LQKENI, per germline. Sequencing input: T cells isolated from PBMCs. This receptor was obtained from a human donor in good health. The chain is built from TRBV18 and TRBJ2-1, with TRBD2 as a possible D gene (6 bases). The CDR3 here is CASSPTLAMPSNSYNEQFF. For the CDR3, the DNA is TGTGCCAGCTCACCAACGCTAGCGATGCCATCCAACTCCTACAATGAGCAGTTCTTC.